Each of the 29 T cell receptor beta chains below was sequenced from the same sample in a study of shared clonotypes between healthy human individuals. Sequencing was performed with immunoSEQ multiplex PCR; in TCRdb, only in-frame clones are kept and a portion is missing. The sample holds 2 million to 2.5 million clones, about 92% seen once. Sequencing was done on a sample of naive CD4+ T cells from PBMCs. Subset in this sample: CD45RA+ positively selected. These receptors were obtained from a man aged 18 to 29 in good health. Some clones in this sample may be carry-over from other donors' samples.

V is TRBV5-4 and J is TRBJ2-5; D gene ambiguous. The CDR3 covers 14 residues. V lost 0 bases to trimming and J lost 5 bases, with 11 bases between them. Germline CDR1 is SGHNT and CDR2 is YYREEE (reference sequence). CDR3 loop: CASSLESGRETQYF. The CDR3 DNA follows: TGTGCCAGCAGCTTGGAATCTGGAAGGGAGACCCAGTACTTC. Full variable domain (remainder filled in from reference TRBV5-4 and TRBJ2-5): ETGVTQSPTHLIKTRGQQVTLRCSSQSGHNTVSWYQQALGQGPQFIFQYYREEENGRGNFPPRFSGLQFPNYSSELNVNALELDDSALYLCASSLESGRETQYFGPGTRLLVL.

This rearrangement joins TRBV11-2 to TRBJ2-7; D gene uncertain. CDR1 is SGHAT, CDR2 FQNNGV, per germline. Trimming stripped 1 base from V and 0 bases from J, with 7 bases between. The CDR3 has 14 amino acids. CDR3 in DNA: TGTGCCAGCAGCTTAGTGGTAGTCTCCTACGAGCAGTACTTC. Translated: CASSLVVVSYEQYF.

The CDR3 loop is CASRPLSAGGLYRETQYF. The CDR3 bases are TGTGCCAGCAGACCCTTATCAGCGGGAGGTCTTTATCGAGAGACCCAGTACTTC. This sequence joins TRBV7-2 and TRBJ2-5; 9 bases match TRBD2. Per the germline V gene, CDR1 is SGHTA and CDR2 is FQGNSA. CDR3 length equals 18 residues. Trimming at V came to 6 bases and at J to 4 bases, leaving 18 bases not matched to a gene.

On this clone itself: Other DNA sequences of this sample code for an identical CDR3. The CDR3 coding sequence is TGTGCCAGCAGTTTTCTTTCTGGAAACACCATATATTTT. Protein: CASSFLSGNTIYF. This chain uses TRBV28 with TRBJ1-3, with D unclear. The germline gives CDR1 MDHEN, CDR2 SYDVKM. Between the trimmed V and J ends, which lost 3 bases and 1 base, there was a span of 4 bases. The CDR3 contains 13 residues.

This chain uses TRBV7-2 with TRBJ2-2; D call uncertain. The V and J ends lost 3 bases and 7 bases respectively, with 9 bases between them. CDR3 length equals 13 residues. Germline loops: CDR1 SGHTA, CDR2 FQGNSA. CDR3 loop: CASSFTHGGELFF. The CDR3 DNA sequence: TGTGCCAGCAGCTTCACCCACGGCGGGGAGCTGTTTTTT.

This clone was seen just once. V and J are TRBV29-1 and TRBJ2-5; D remains ambiguous. Per germline, CDR1 SQVTM and CDR2 ANQGSEA. V shed 6 bases and J shed 5 bases, with 13 bases lying between them. CDR3 length equals 12 residues. DNA of the CDR3: TGCAGCGTGGATATAGTTGGGGAGACCCAGTACTTC. It translates to CSVDIVGETQYF. The full variable domain, in which reference TRBV29-1 and TRBJ2-5 provide the parts outside the CDR3, is SAVISQKPSRDICQRGTSLTIQCQVDSQVTMMFWYRQQPGQSLTLIATANQGSEATYESGFVIDKFPISRPNLTFSTLTVSNMSPEDSSIYLCSVDIVGETQYFGPGTRLLVL.

The V gene is TRBV5-6, the J gene TRBJ2-6, with D perhaps TRBD2 (6 bases). CDR3 length: 16 residues. The germline V gene has CDR1 SGHDT and CDR2 YYEEEE. V lost 1 base to trimming and J lost 4 bases, with 12 bases between them. The CDR3: CASSLPGGTGANVLTF. In nucleotides, the CDR3 is TGTGCCAGCAGCTTGCCTGGGGGGACCGGGGCCAACGTCCTGACTTTC. Together with reference TRBV5-6 and TRBJ2-6, the CDR3 gives the full variable domain: DAGVTQSPTHLIKTRGQQVTLRCSPKSGHDTVSWYQQALGQGPQFIFQYYEEEERQRGNFPDRFSGHQFPNYSSELNVNALLLGDSALYLCASSLPGGTGANVLTFGAGSRLTVL.

The rearrangement links TRBV6-6 to TRBJ2-3; 7 positions match TRBD1. The ends lost 5 bases at V and 4 bases at J; junction bases unmatched: 9. The CDR3 covers 15 residues. CDR1 MNHNY and CDR2 SVGAGI come from the germline V gene (reference sequence). This CDR3 reads CASSTQTGYADTQYF. The CDR3 region has the DNA TGTGCCAGCAGTACACAGACAGGGTACGCAGATACGCAGTATTTT.

The gene calls are TRBV5-6 and TRBJ1-3; D may be TRBD1 (6 bases). Trimming shortened V by 1 base and J by 3 bases, and 14 bases separated the two germline ends. This CDR3 has 16 amino acids. Germline lookup yields CDR1 SGHDT and CDR2 YYEEEE. CDR3 nucleotide sequence: TGTGCCAGCAGCTTGAAGGGGTCAGGGGTTGGAAACACCATATATTTT. Its protein product is CASSLKGSGVGNTIYF.

The chain recombines TRBV6-5 with TRBJ2-7; 7 nucleotides match TRBD2. The V segment lost 9 bases and the J segment 3 bases; nucleotides outside the gene matches: 2. The V gene's germline CDR1 is MNHEY and CDR2 SVGAGI. The length of the CDR3 is 11 residues. The CDR3 here is CASERGYEQYF. CDR3 sequence (DNA): TGTGCCAGTGAGCGGGGCTACGAGCAGTACTTC.

V and J are TRBV27 and TRBJ2-1; D might be TRBD1 or TRBD2, each matching 5 bases. V shed 0 bases and J shed 5 bases, with 23 bases lying between them. Germline V gene data show CDR1 as MNHEY and CDR2 as SMNVEV (reference sequence). This CDR3 comprises 19 residues. This CDR3 is CASSLSGRDRPIFDNEQFF. The CDR3 nucleotides read TGTGCCAGCAGTTTATCTGGACGGGACCGACCAATATTCGACAATGAGCAGTTCTTC.

The V call is TRBV15, the J call TRBJ2-5, with D possibly TRBD2 on 7 matching bases. The CDR3 totals 17 residues. V gave up 5 bases and J gave up 5 bases, with 24 bases separating them. Germline V gene data show CDR1 as LNHNV and CDR2 as YYDKDF (reference sequence). CDR3: CATSPLGGGRADETQYF. Here the CDR3 DNA reads TGTGCCACCAGCCCCCTGGGGGGCGGGAGAGCAGATGAGACCCAGTACTTC.

The J gene is TRBJ1-1, the V gene TRBV7-9; D not resolved. The germline gives CDR1 SEHNR, CDR2 FQNEAQ (reference sequence). Deletions cut 1 base from V and 2 bases from J, with 11 bases between. CDR3 length: 15 amino acids. CDR3 sequence reads: CASSLVGEANTEAFF. The CDR3, as DNA: TGTGCCAGCAGCTTAGTTGGGGAGGCCAACACTGAAGCTTTCTTT.

Remarks on this clone: The same CDR3 is also encoded by other DNA sequences in this sample. The rearrangement joins TRBV10-1 to TRBJ2-1; D is possibly TRBD2 (6 bases). V shed 6 bases and J shed 4 bases, with 13 bases lying between them. The CDR3 totals 14 residues. The germline V gene encodes CDR1 WNHNN and CDR2 SYGVQD (reference sequence). CDR3 DNA: TGCGCCAGCAGCCGGACGGGGGTGTACAATGAGCAGTTCTTC. As protein: CASSRTGVYNEQFF.

The rearrangement joins TRBV28 to TRBJ1-2; D remains ambiguous. This CDR3 region has 13 residues. Trimming took 5 bases from V and 4 from J, leaving 11 bases between them. Germline V CDR1 and CDR2: MDHEN, SYDVKM. The CDR3 bases are TGTGCCAGCAGTCCTAGACGGAGCTATGGCTACACCTTC. Translated, it gives CASSPRRSYGYTF.

The V and J genes are TRBV30 and TRBJ2-7, with 11 bases that match TRBD2. The germline gives CDR1 GTSNPN, CDR2 SVGIG (reference sequence). With V trimmed by 6 bases and J by 3 bases, 7 bases remained unmatched. There are 14 residues in the CDR3. In nucleotides, the CDR3 is TGTGCCTGCACAGGGACTAGCGGACTCTACGAGCAGTACTTC. It specifies CACTGTSGLYEQYF.

The rearrangement links TRBV5-1 to TRBJ2-3; 8 bases align to TRBD1. Germline assignment: CDR1 SGHRS and CDR2 YFSETQ. With V trimmed by 4 bases and J by 4 bases, 2 bases remained unmatched. This CDR3 is 13 amino acids long. CDR3 nucleotides: TGCGCCAGCAGCGCCAGGGGGCCAGATACGCAGTATTTT. Its protein product is CASSARGPDTQYF. The variable domain in full, with the rest retrieved from reference TRBV5-1 and TRBJ2-3, is KAGVTQTPRYLIKTRGQQVTLSCSPISGHRSVSWYQQTPGQGLQFLFEYFSETQRNKGNFPGRFSGRQFSNSRSEMNVSTLELGDSALYLCASSARGPDTQYFGPGTRLTVL.

The gene calls are TRBV28 and TRBJ1-2, with 7 bases matching TRBD1. The CDR3 covers 13 residues. CDR1 MDHEN and CDR2 SYDVKM come from the germline V gene. The V segment lost 6 bases and the J segment 4 bases; nucleotides outside the gene matches: 5. Here the CDR3 reads CASRDDRVYGYTF. Here the CDR3 DNA reads TGTGCCAGCAGGGATGACAGGGTCTATGGCTACACCTTC.

The rearrangement uses TRBV29-1 and TRBJ1-3; D gene unclear. The V end lost 5 bases, the J end lost 6 bases, and 14 bases lay between the germline ends. This CDR3 has 13 amino acids. Germline loops: CDR1 SQVTM, CDR2 ANQGSEA. The DNA of the CDR3 is TGCAGCGTTTCCCTTACAATGTCAAACACCATATATTTT. Its translation is CSVSLTMSNTIYF.

As regards this clone: Other DNA variants within this sample encode the same CDR3. The rearrangement uses TRBV6-5 and TRBJ2-2, with D unresolved. V lost 0 bases and J 2 bases, leaving 1 base between the germline ends. Looked up from germline, CDR1 is MNHEY and CDR2 is SVGAGI. The CDR3 extends over 13 amino acids. The CDR3 sequence: CASSYSNTGELFF. CDR3 DNA: TGTGCCAGCAGTTACTCCAACACCGGGGAGCTGTTTTTT.

About this clone itself: Other DNA sequences within the sample encode an identical CDR3. This chain uses TRBV19 with TRBJ1-1; D gene ambiguous. The V end was cut by 3 bases, the J end by 1 base, with 6 bases between. The germline CDR1 and CDR2 sequences are LNHDA and SQIVND (reference sequence). The CDR3 covers 13 residues. In nucleotides, the CDR3 is TGTGCCAGTAGTATTTGGGCGAACACTGAAGCTTTCTTT. Amino acids: CASSIWANTEAFF.

The chain links TRBV28 to TRBJ1-3, with 7 bases that match TRBD1. The CDR3 extends over 14 amino acids. V lost 5 bases, J lost 4 bases, and 5 bases stayed unmatched. Per germline, CDR1 MDHEN and CDR2 SYDVKM. The CDR3 loop is CASSMTGLGNTIYF. The CDR3 DNA reads as TGTGCCAGCAGTATGACAGGGTTGGGAAACACCATATATTTT.

This chain connects TRBV29-1 to TRBJ1-2, with 11 bases lining up with TRBD1. Looked up from germline, CDR1 is SQVTM and CDR2 is ANQGSEA. This CDR3 has 12 amino acids. Trimming took 5 bases from V and 8 from J; bases not matched to a gene: 4. The CDR3 region has the DNA TGCAGCGTTCGGACAGGGGGCGAAGGCTACACCTTC. Its translation: CSVRTGGEGYTF.

This clone was detected once. The chain links TRBV13 to TRBJ1-2; D remains unclear. V was shortened by 0 bases and J by 3 bases, with 11 bases between the two germline ends. In germline, CDR1 is PRHDT, CDR2 FYEKMQ (reference sequence). This CDR3 region has 15 residues. CDR3 in amino acids: CASSLGLPVYYGYTF. The CDR3 DNA sequence: TGTGCCAGCAGCTTAGGCCTCCCCGTTTACTATGGCTACACCTTC.

This chain uses TRBV5-4 with TRBJ2-2, with TRBD1 matching over 7 bases. The germline V gene has CDR1 SGHNT and CDR2 YYREEE (reference sequence). This CDR3 has 15 amino acids. V lost 0 bases and J lost 5; bases outside the gene matches: 4. CDR3 loop: CASSLVQGLTGELFF. The DNA of the CDR3 is TGTGCCAGCAGCTTGGTACAGGGGCTAACCGGGGAGCTGTTTTTT.

This chain joins TRBV4-2 and TRBJ2-2, with 9 positions matching TRBD2. CDR3 size: 16 residues. The germline gives CDR1 LGHNA, CDR2 YNFKEQ. The J segment lost 5 bases and the V segment lost 1 base, leaving 5 bases of the junction unmatched. The CDR3 region is CASSQGGLAGTGELFF. In nucleotides, the CDR3 is TGTGCCAGCAGCCAAGGTGGTCTAGCGGGGACCGGGGAGCTGTTTTTT.

This rearrangement joins TRBV5-8 to TRBJ2-7; D is perhaps TRBD2 (5 bases). CDR3 length: 11 residues. Trimming removed 6 bases from V and 6 bases from J, with 10 bases in between. Germline lookup yields CDR1 SGHTS and CDR2 YDEGEE. The CDR3 reads CASTRVSEQYF. For the CDR3, the DNA is TGTGCCAGCACGAGGGTGAGCGAGCAGTACTTC.

As DNA, the CDR3 is TGTGCCAGCAGTGACGTGGAAGCGGAACTTACAGGCACCAATCAGCCCCAGCATTTT. The encoded protein is CASSDVEAELTGTNQPQHF. The chain combines TRBV6-4 with TRBJ1-5; a possible D gene is TRBD1 (5 bases). Trimming removed 2 bases at V and 3 bases at J, with 23 bases between. There are 19 residues in the CDR3. The germline gives CDR1 MRHNA, CDR2 SNTAGT.

The rearrangement links TRBV6-1 to TRBJ2-7; TRBD2 aligns across 10 bases. This CDR3 comprises 15 residues. Looked up from germline, CDR1 is MNHNS and CDR2 is SASEGT. With V trimmed by 7 bases and J by 2 bases, 8 bases remained unmatched. This chain's CDR3 is CASIRTSGGAYEQYF. In DNA, the CDR3 is TGTGCCAGCATCAGGACTAGCGGCGGGGCCTACGAGCAGTACTTC.